This T cell receptor (beta chain) is from a study of T cell responses to AZD1222 COVID-19 vaccine (dated by TCRdb to about 2021). About the study as a whole: AZD1222 recipients whose second dose came at about 4 weeks and those whose second dose came at about 12 weeks were combined into one group, since spike-specific TCR depth and breadth did not differ between the two schedules. TCR sequencing was performed for more than 230 trial participants, of whom around 200 were given two doses of AZD1222 and 26 were given two doses of MenACWY control vaccine. Trial participants were enrolled by age into 18-55, 56-69 and 70-plus year subgroups, with approximately 150, 30 and 60 TCR-sequenced participants respectively. Overall results and qualifications from the work: Because no day 14 peak-response samples were available, repertoires were characterized only after the peak T cell response. Conclusions about previously exposed vaccinees are limited because only five to seven AZD1222 recipients were SARS-CoV-2 seropositive at baseline. Spike-specific TCR breadth and depth rose significantly after two AZD1222 doses compared with day 0 and with MenACWY recipients. Reportedly, almost half of the unique spike-specific TCRs recognized epitopes lying outside the regions that are mutated in the B.1.351 and B.1.1.7 variants. In the small 56-69-year group, the increase in depth fell short of significance, most likely because of low power. Participants were mostly white British and included more females than males, and it was suggested by the authors that clonal diversity may have been underestimated. Vaccine-associated CD4 TCRs spanned the whole spike protein, with dominant responses in regions 160-218 and 743-854.

The time point label corresponds to: baseline before first vaccination. Vaccinee samples came from UK trials COV001 and COV002, including a single-blind randomized controlled phase 2/3 trial of AZD1222 (ChAdOx1 nCoV-19) in healthy adults. Trial participant PBMC samples were collected at day 0 and day 28 after the second dose for TCRbeta chain sequencing. Sequences LNHNV (CDR1) and YYDKDF (CDR2) are obtained from the germline V gene (reference sequence). From its cysteine to its phenylalanine, the CDR3 spans 15 amino acids. Just CDR3 DNA is preserved here, 45 bases in frame from base 1. Deletion took 5 bases off V and 7 bases off J, with a span of 18 bases between the germline ends. As for this clone: This clone's antigen is unknown. The input lacks base qualities; no much larger clone sits a single base away.

The CDR3 regions of human TCRbeta chains were analyzed by immunosequencing. The authors processed their data as follows. Repertoire TCRs were matched against a reference library of SARS-CoV-2-specific TCRs generated with the MIRA antigen-specificity platform. Breadth meant the fraction of unique TCRs that were SARS-CoV-2-associated, whereas depth meant the fraction of total T cells that were SARS-CoV-2-associated. Each spike-specific TCR was assigned to its reactive spike region and to a CD4 or CD8 class using the MIRA data. Log10-transformed breadth and depth values were compared by one-way ANOVA with Sidak's multiple comparisons tests. TCRdb re-hosts the immuneACCESS table, in-frame sequences only. Its copies lack some clones; in the studies checked, an unresolved V gene accounts for under half of them, and the cause for the rest is not known. V, J and clone size were drawn from that table, and D and trimming were deduced from the DNA. The sample records roughly 180,000 clones, roughly nine tenths of which are singletons. The top ten clones comprise around 1.8% of the sample.

This specimen consisted of peripheral blood, obtained on day 0 of AZD1222 vaccination. This sequence uses TRBV15 and TRBJ1-5; the best D guess is TRBD1, with 6 bases matching. This receptor was obtained from an adult in good health. The DNA is TGTGCCACCAGCGCGAGTCAGGGGATAGGCCAGCCCCAGCATTTT. Translated, it gives CATSASQGIGQPQHF.